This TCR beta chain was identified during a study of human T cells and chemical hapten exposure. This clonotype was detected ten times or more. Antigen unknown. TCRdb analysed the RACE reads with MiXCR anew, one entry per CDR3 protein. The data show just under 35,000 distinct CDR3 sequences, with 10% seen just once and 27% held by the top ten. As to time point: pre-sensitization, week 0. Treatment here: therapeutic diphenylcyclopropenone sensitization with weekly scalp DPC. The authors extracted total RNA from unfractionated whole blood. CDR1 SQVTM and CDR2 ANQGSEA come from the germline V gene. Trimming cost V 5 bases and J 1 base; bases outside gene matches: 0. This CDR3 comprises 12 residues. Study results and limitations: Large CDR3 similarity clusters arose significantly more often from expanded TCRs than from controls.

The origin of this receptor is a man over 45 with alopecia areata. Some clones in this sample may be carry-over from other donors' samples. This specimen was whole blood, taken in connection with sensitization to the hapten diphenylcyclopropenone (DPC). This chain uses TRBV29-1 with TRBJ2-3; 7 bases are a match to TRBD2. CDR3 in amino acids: CSVRGGTDTQYF. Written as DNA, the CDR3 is TGCAGCGTTCGGGGGGGCACAGATACGCAGTATTTT.